The sequence of this T cell receptor beta chain was determined in a study of cytomegalovirus exposure and HLA in healthy donors. In its sample, this clone was seen once. The junction shows a germline mismatch at one end, possibly a read error. There are 16 residues in the CDR3. Germline-derived CDR1 and CDR2 are LNHDA and SQIVND (reference sequence). 60 Vbeta and 13 Jbeta primers were used in PCR. The method was immunoSEQ multiplex PCR; TCRdb's version includes in-frame clones alone and lacks a portion of them. Of about 160,000 clones in the sample, approximately 79% were seen once. What was sequenced was PBMCs. V gene TRBV19 combines with J gene TRBJ2-3; 12 bases map to TRBD1. This TCR derives from a man between 40 and 49 years old in good health and CMV-seropositive. CDR3 bases: TGTGCCAGTAGTATAAGGGGGACAGGGGGCACGGATACGCAGTATTTT. This gives the protein CASSIRGTGGTDTQYF.